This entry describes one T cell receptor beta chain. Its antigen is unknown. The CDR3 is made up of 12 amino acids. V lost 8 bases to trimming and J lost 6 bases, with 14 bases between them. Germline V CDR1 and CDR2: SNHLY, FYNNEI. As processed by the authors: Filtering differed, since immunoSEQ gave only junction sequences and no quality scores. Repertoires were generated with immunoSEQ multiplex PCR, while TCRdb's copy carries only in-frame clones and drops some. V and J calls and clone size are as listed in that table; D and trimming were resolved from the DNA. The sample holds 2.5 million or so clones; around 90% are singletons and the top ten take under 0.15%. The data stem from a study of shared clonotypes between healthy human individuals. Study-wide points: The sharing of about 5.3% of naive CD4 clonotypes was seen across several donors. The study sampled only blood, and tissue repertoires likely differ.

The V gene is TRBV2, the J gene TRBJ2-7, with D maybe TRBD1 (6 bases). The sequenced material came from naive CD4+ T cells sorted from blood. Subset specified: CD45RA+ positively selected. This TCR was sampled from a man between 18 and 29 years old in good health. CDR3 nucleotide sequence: TGTGCCAGCTTTTTACAGGGCGGCGAGCAGTACTTC. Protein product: CASFLQGGEQYF.